This T cell receptor (beta chain) was recorded in a study of naive and memory T cell subsets. Germline CDR1 reads LGHDT; CDR2 reads YNNKEL (reference sequence). The ends lost 2 bases at V and 7 bases at J; junction bases unmatched: 9. CDR3 length equals 16 residues. This clonotype was seen repeatedly, ten times or more. The antigen is undetermined. Study results and limitations: From naive to CM, EM and EMRA, diversity decreased and Gini increased.

Sequential positive selection took CD4 T cells first, then CD8 T cells. An equimolar mix of two oligonucleotides served as the beta constant-region primer for TRBC1 and TRBC2. Ligated cDNA was amplified by four rounds of PCR with nested alpha and beta constant-region primers and SP2. A 12-nucleotide UMI and the SP2 primer were added to the cDNA 3' end by oligonucleotide ligation. TCRdb re-analysed the UMI-ligation and nested PCR reads in MiXCR, keeping a single row per CDR3 protein. The profile shows about 120,000 distinct CDR3 sequences, 36% of them singletons. The receptor's source is a human donor in good health. The sequenced sample consisted of central memory CD4+ T cells from blood. The chain is built from TRBV3-1 and TRBJ2-2; 8 bases fit TRBD2. This CDR3 reads CASSQLSGSSGGELFF. The CDR3 DNA reads TGTGCCAGCAGCCAACTAAGCGGGAGTAGCGGCGGGGAGCTGTTTTTT.